This TCR beta chain was recorded in a study of PD-L1 blockade in urothelial cancer. On the study more broadly: Analyses used blood from 3 weeks (second dose) and 6 weeks after treatment start.

Time point of the sample: peripheral blood 6 weeks after treatment start. This CDR3 is 15 amino acids long. Germline V lookup: CDR1 SGHDN, CDR2 FVKESK. The V gene end was trimmed by 3 bases and the J gene end by 1 base; junction bases not matched to a gene: 6. Synthetic TCR analog templates were added to each PCR reaction. Assay used: immunoSEQ multiplex PCR; TCRdb lists only in-frame clones, some missing. The repertoire holds about 120,000 clones, with around 89% as singletons. This rearrangement joins TRBV14 to TRBJ2-7, with 7 bases that match TRBD1. The clonotype was recovered from a man aged 55 to 70 with urothelial cancer. Sequencing used PBMCs, obtained around atezolizumab (anti-PD-L1) treatment. Here the CDR3 reads CASSHRTQGSYEQYF. The CDR3 DNA reads TGTGCCAGCAGCCACCGGACACAGGGGTCCTACGAGCAGTACTTC.